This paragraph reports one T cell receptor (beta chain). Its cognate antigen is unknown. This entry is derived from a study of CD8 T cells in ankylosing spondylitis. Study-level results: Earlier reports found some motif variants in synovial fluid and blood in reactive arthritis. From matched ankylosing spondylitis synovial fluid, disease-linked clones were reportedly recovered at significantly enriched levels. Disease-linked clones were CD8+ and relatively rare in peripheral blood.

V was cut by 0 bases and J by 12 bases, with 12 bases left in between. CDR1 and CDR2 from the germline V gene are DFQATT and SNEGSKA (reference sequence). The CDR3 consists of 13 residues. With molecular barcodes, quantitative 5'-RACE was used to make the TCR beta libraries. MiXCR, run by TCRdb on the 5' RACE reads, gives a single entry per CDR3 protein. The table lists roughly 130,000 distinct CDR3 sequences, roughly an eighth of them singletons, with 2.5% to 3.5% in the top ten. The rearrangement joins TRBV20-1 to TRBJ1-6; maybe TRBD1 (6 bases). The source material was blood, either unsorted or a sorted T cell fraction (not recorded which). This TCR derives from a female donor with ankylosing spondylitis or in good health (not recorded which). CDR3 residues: CSARDRGGQPLHF. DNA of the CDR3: TGCAGTGCTAGAGATCGGGGGGGGCAACCCCTCCACTTT.